The following is a TCR beta chain sequence with its context. Its antigen is currently unknown. The time point denotes: blood 4 weeks post-SBRT, at nephrectomy. Treatment reported: 15 Gy SBRT to primary tumor, nephrectomy 4 weeks later. Serial blood draws occurred at baseline and 2 and 4 weeks post-SBRT. This CDR3 is built from 19 residues. The germline V gene has CDR1 SEHNR and CDR2 FQNEAQ (reference sequence). J gave up 0 bases and V 3 bases, and 15 bases lay outside the gene matches. This specimen belongs to a study of radiation and T cells in renal cell carcinoma. The method was immunoSEQ multiplex PCR; TCRdb's version includes in-frame clones alone and lacks a portion of them. Among around 140,000 clones listed, approximately 86% were seen once. General study findings and limits: From baseline, blood top tumor clonotypes peaked at 2 weeks post-radiation.

The sequences come from blood, collected from a patient whose treatment included radiotherapy and nephrectomy. This clonotype was obtained from a woman between 45 and 60 years old with renal cell carcinoma. The genes are TRBV7-9 and TRBJ2-5; 8 bases align to TRBD2. CDR3 sequence (DNA): TGTGCCAGCAGCTTCACCAAAACGGGAGGGAAGATATACCAAGAGACCCAGTACTTC. It is translated as CASSFTKTGGKIYQETQYF.